This T cell receptor beta chain was recorded in a study of CD8+CD57+ T cells in acquired aplastic anemia. Study-level background: On average, healthy donors gave approximately 10 million reads for CD4+ cells.

Notes on the study in general: The number of CD8+ CDR3 sequences shared by patients and controls was fewer than 35.

Genomic DNA, serving as template, underwent TCR beta VDJ and CDR3 profiling. TCRdb re-derived calls from the reads in MiXCR, one entry per CDR3 protein. Of 65,000 or so distinct CDR3 sequences listed, under 55% are singletons. There are many counts of this clonotype. Its specificity is unknown. The CDR3 extends over 17 amino acids. The V gene's germline CDR1 is SGDLS and CDR2 YYNGEE. Trimming removed 4 bases from V and 3 bases from J; junction bases left unmatched: 11. The rearrangement joins TRBV9 to TRBJ2-1; 9 positions agree with TRBD1. Sequenced: sorted CD4+, CD8+, or CD8+CD57+ T cells (not recorded which) from PBMCs. The clonotype comes from a human donor in good health, serving as a control. The CDR3 DNA follows: TGTGCCAGCAGCACCCCCCCGGGACAGGGCTTCTACAATGAGCAGTTCTTC. It yields the protein CASSTPPGQGFYNEQFF.